The clone carrying this TCR beta chain was found once. The data originate from a study of T cell changes during pregnancy in multiple sclerosis. TCRdb's copy holds only in-frame clones and misses some; the assay was immunoSEQ multiplex PCR. Of fewer than 45,000 clones listed, approximately 89% are singletons. J was trimmed by 2 bases and V by 6 bases; bases with no gene match: 7. CDR1 and CDR2 from the germline V gene are LNHDA and SQIVND (reference sequence). The length of the CDR3 is 15 residues. V is TRBV19 and J is TRBJ2-1; 7 bases map to TRBD2. Here the sequenced sample was CD4+ T cells from peripheral blood mononuclear cells, taken after pregnancy. This TCR was sampled from a female donor in good health, enrolled as a control in a pregnancy study. The CDR3, as DNA: TGTGCCAGTAGGGGGATAGCGGGCCCCTACAATGAGCAGTTCTTC. Amino acids: CASRGIAGPYNEQFF.